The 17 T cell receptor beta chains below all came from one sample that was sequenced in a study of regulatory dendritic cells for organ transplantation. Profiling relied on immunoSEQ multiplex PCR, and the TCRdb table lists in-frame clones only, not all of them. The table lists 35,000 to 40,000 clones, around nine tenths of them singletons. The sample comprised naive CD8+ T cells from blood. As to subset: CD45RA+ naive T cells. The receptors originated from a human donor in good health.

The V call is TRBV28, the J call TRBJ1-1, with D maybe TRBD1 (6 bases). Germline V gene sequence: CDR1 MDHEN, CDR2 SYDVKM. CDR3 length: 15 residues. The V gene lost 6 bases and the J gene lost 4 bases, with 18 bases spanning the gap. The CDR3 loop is CASRRIHQGSTEAFF. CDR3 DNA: TGTGCCAGCAGAAGGATACACCAGGGGAGCACTGAAGCTTTCTTT.

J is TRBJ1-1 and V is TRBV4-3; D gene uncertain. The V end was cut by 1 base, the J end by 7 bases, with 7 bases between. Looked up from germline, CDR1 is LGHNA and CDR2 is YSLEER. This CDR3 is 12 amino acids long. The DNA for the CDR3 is TGCGCCAGCAGCCAAGGTCCGGGTGAAGCTTTCTTT. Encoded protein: CASSQGPGEAFF.

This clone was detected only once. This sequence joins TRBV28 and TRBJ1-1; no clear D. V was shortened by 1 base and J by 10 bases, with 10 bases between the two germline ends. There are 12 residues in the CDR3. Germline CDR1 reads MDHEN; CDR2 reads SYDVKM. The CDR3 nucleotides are TGTGCCAGCAGTTTATCTTCCGGGTCAGCTTTCTTT. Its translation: CASSLSSGSAFF.

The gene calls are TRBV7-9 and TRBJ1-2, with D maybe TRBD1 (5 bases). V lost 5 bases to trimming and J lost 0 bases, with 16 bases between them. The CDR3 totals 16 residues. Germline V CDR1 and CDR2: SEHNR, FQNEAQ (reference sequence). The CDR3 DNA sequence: TGTGCCAGCAGCCCCAACGAGGGGCGCGCTAACTATGGCTACACCTTC. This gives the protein CASSPNEGRANYGYTF. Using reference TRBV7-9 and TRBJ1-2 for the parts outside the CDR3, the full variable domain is DTGVSQNPRHKITKRGQNVTFRCDPISEHNRLYWYRQTLGQGPEFLTYFQNEAQLEKSRLLSDRFSAERPKGSFSTLEIQRTEQGDSAMYLCASSPNEGRANYGYTFGSGTRLTVV.

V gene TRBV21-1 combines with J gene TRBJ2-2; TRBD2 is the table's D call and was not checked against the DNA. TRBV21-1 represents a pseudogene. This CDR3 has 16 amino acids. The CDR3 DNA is TGTGCCAGCAGCAAACGGACTAGCGGGAGGGCCGGGGAGCTGTTTTTT. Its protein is CASSKRTSGRAGELFF.

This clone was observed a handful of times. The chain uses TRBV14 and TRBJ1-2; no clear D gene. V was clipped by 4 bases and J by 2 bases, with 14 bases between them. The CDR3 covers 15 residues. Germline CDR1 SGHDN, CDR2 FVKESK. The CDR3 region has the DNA TGTGCCAGCAGCCCTCGTGTGGCGGGAAACTATGGCTACACCTTC. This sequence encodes CASSPRVAGNYGYTF.

The CDR3, as DNA: TGTGCCAGCAGACAAGACTGGGGCACTGAAGCTTTCTTT. Its translation: CASRQDWGTEAFF. V usage is TRBV7-9 and J usage is TRBJ1-1, with D unclear. The CDR3 is made up of 13 amino acids. Trimming took off 6 bases at V and 4 bases at J, with 12 bases between the two ends. The V gene's germline CDR1 is SEHNR and CDR2 FQNEAQ (reference sequence). The complete variable domain, with remaining parts taken from reference TRBV7-9 and TRBJ1-1, reads DTGVSQNPRHKITKRGQNVTFRCDPISEHNRLYWYRQTLGQGPEFLTYFQNEAQLEKSRLLSDRFSAERPKGSFSTLEIQRTEQGDSAMYLCASRQDWGTEAFFGQGTRLTVV.

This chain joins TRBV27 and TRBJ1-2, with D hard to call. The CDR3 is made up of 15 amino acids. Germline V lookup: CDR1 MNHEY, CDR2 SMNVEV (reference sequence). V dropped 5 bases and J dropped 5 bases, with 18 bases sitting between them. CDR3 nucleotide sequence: TGTGCCAGCAGTACCACCCAGCCCTATTTTTATGGCTACACCTTC. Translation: CASSTTQPYFYGYTF.

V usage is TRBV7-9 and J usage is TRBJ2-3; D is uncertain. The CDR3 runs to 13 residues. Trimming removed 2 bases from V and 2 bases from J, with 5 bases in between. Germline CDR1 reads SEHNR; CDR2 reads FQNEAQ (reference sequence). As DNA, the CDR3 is TGTGCCAGCAGCTTAAAGCACACAGATACGCAGTATTTT. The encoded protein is CASSLKHTDTQYF.

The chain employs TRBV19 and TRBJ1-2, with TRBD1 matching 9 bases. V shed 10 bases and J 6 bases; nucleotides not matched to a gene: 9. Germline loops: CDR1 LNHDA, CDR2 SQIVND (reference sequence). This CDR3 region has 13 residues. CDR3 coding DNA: TGTGCCATCCCGACAGGGGGAATAAATGGCTACACCTTC. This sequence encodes CAIPTGGINGYTF.

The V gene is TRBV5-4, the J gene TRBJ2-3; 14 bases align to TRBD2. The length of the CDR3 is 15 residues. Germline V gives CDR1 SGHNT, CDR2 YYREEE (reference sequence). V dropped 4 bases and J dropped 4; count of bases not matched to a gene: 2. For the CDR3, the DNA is TGTGCCAGCAGCCGACTAGCGGGGGGGGCAGATACGCAGTATTTT. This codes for CASSRLAGGADTQYF. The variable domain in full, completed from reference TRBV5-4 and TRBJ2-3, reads ETGVTQSPTHLIKTRGQQVTLRCSSQSGHNTVSWYQQALGQGPQFIFQYYREEENGRGNFPPRFSGLQFPNYSSELNVNALELDDSALYLCASSRLAGGADTQYFGPGTRLTVL.

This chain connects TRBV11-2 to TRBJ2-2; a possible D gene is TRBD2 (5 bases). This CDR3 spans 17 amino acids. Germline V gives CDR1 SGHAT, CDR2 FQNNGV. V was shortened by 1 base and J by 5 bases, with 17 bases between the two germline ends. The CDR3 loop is CASSLASPRKVTGELFF. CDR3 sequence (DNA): TGTGCCAGCAGCTTAGCTAGCCCACGAAAAGTGACCGGGGAGCTGTTTTTT. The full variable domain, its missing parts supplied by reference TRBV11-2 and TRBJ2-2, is EAGVAQSPRYKIIEKRQSVAFWCNPISGHATLYWYQQILGQGPKLLIQFQNNGVVDDSQLPKDRFSAERLKGVDSTLKIQPAKLEDSAVYLCASSLASPRKVTGELFFGEGSRLTVL.

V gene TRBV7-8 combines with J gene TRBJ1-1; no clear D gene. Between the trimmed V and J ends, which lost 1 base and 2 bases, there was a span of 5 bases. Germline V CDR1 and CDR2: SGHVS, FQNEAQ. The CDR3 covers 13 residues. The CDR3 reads CASSLDLNTEAFF. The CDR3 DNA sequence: TGTGCCAGCAGCTTAGATCTTAACACTGAAGCTTTCTTT.

The CDR3 region is CASSVSGGFTDTQYF. In DNA, the CDR3 is TGTGCCAGCAGCGTTAGCGGGGGATTCACAGATACGCAGTATTTT. The chain combines TRBV9 with TRBJ2-3; the match to TRBD2 covers 9 bases. The germline CDR1 and CDR2 sequences are SGDLS and YYNGEE. The CDR3 is 15 amino acids. Germline trimming cut 2 bases from V and 2 bases from J; bases unmatched to any gene: 3.

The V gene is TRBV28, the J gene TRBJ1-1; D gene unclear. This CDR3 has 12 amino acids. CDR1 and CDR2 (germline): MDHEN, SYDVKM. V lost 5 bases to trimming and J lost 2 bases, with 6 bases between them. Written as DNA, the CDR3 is TGTGCCAGCAGTCAGATAAACACTGAAGCTTTCTTT. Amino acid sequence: CASSQINTEAFF.

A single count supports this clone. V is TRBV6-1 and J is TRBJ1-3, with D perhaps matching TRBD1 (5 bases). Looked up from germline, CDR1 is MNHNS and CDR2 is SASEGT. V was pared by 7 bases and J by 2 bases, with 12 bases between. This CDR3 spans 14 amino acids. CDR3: CASIPTVAGNTIYF. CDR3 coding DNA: TGTGCCAGCATCCCGACAGTCGCTGGAAACACCATATATTTT.

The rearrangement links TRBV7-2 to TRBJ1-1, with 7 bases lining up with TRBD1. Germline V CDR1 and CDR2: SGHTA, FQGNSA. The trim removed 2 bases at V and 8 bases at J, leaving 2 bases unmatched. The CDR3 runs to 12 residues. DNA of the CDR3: TGTGCCAGCAGCTTACGGACAGGAGAAGCTTTCTTT. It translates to CASSLRTGEAFF. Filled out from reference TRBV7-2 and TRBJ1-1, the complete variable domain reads GAGVSQSPSNKVTEKGKDVELRCDPISGHTALYWYRQSLGQGLEFLIYFQGNSAPDKSGLPSDRFSAERTGGSVSTLTIQRTQQEDSAVYLCASSLRTGEAFFGQGTRLTVV.